This TCR beta chain was captured by sequencing in a study of blood T cell repertoires in COVID-19. As for the study in general: The United States, Italy and Spain supplied acute and convalescent COVID-19 samples. Nucleic acid was either cDNA or gDNA, and it came from T cells, B-cell-depleted T cells, or PBMCs.

CDR3 length: 14 residues. Per the germline V gene, CDR1 is MNHNS and CDR2 is SASEGT. The V gene end was trimmed by 2 bases and the J gene end by 5 bases; junction bases not matched to a gene: 4. Cohorts were determined from participant-reported clinical history. Profiled with immunoSEQ multiplex PCR; TCRdb holds only in-frame clones, not every one. The sample lists roughly 220,000 clones; roughly nine tenths were seen once. The sequenced material came from PBMCs or T cells enriched from blood (not recorded which). The clonotype was recovered from a woman between 18 and 29 years old in a cohort exposed to, infected with or recovered from COVID-19 (not recorded which). This chain uses TRBV6-1 with TRBJ2-5; TRBD1 matches at 8 bases. The CDR3 DNA reads as TGTGCCAGCAGTGAACAGGGGGCATTGGAGACCCAGTACTTC. Translated, it gives CASSEQGALETQYF.